The 3 T cell receptor beta chains listed next were all sequenced from one sample in a study of blood T cell repertoires in COVID-19. Data came from immunoSEQ multiplex PCR; TCRdb stores just in-frame clones and leaves some out. The sample holds approximately 270,000 clones, about 90% seen once. The sample comprised peripheral blood. The receptors shown here come from a man older than 75 with acute or convalescent COVID-19.

The chain is built from TRBV18 and TRBJ2-3; a weak D match, TRBD2 (5 bases). The V and J ends lost 3 bases and 7 bases respectively, with 8 bases between them. The CDR3 runs 12 residues. Germline CDR1 KGHSH, CDR2 LQKENI. The chain's CDR3 is CASSPEVNTQYF. DNA of the CDR3: TGTGCCAGCTCACCGGAGGTGAATACGCAGTATTTT.

V usage is TRBV21-1 and J usage is TRBJ1-3; the table's D call TRBD1 went unverified against the DNA. TRBV21-1 is a pseudogene segment. The CDR3 has 17 amino acids. CDR3 in amino acids: CASGKGDRALSGNTIYF. For the CDR3, the DNA is TGTGCCAGCGGAAAAGGGGACAGGGCTTTGTCCGGAAACACCATATATTTT.

The chain uses TRBV7-7 and TRBJ2-5, with D possibly matching TRBD2 (6 bases). The germline V gene has CDR1 SSHAT and CDR2 FNYEAQ (reference sequence). This CDR3 comprises 13 residues. With 4 bases removed from V and 3 bases from J, the gap between germline ends came to 9 bases. This CDR3 is CASSWDFEETQYF. The DNA for the CDR3 is TGTGCCAGCAGCTGGGACTTCGAAGAGACCCAGTACTTC.